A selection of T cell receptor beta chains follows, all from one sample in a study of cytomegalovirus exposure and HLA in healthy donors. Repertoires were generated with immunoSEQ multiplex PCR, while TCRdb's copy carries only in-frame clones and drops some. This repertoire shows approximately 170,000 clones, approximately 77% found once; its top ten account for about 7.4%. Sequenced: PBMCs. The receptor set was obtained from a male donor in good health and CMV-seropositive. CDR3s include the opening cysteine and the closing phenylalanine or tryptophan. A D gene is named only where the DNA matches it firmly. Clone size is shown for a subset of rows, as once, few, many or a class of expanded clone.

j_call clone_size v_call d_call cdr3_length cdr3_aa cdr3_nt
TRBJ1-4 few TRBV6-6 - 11 CASSFGGKLFF TGTGCCAGCAGCTTCGGAGGAAAACTGTTTTTT
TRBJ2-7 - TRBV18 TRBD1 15 CASSLGQGEVYEQYF TGTGCCAGCTCACTAGGACAGGGAGAGGTCTACGAGCAGTACTTC
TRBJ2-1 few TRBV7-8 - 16 CASSSKQTVFYNEQFF TGTGCCAGCAGCTCAAAACAGACAGTGTTCTACAATGAGCAGTTCTTC
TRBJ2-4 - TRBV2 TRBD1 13 CASSEKGTVSQYF TGTGCCAGCAGTGAAAAAGGGACAGTCAGTCAGTACTTC
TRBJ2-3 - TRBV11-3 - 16 CASSPGWVASTDTQYF TGTGCCAGCAGCCCCGGGTGGGTAGCGAGCACAGATACGCAGTATTTT
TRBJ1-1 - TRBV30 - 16 CAWSGPWGGTNTEAFF TGTGCCTGGAGTGGCCCGTGGGGAGGAACGAACACTGAAGCTTTCTTT
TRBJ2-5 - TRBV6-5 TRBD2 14 CASSRSGGDGTQYF TGTGCCAGCAGTCGTAGCGGGGGGGACGGGACCCAGTACTTC
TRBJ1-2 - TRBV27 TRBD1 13 CASDGTGSYGYTF TGTGCCAGCGATGGGACAGGGAGCTATGGCTACACCTTC
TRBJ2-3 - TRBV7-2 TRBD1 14 CASSFDRGIDTQYF TGTGCCAGCAGCTTCGACAGGGGAATAGATACGCAGTATTTT
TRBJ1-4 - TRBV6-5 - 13 CASSYGGGRKLFF TGTGCCAGCAGTTACGGTGGGGGCCGAAAACTGTTTTTT
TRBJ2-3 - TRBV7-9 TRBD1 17 CASSSPGQVRGTDTQYF TGTGCCAGCAGCTCCCCTGGACAGGTTAGGGGCACAGATACGCAGTATTTT
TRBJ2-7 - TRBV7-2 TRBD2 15 CASSYSGGAAYEQYF TGTGCCAGCAGCTATAGCGGGGGGGCCGCCTACGAGCAGTACTTC
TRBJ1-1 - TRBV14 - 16 CASSSRNRQMNTEAFF TGTGCCAGCAGTTCCAGGAACAGGCAGATGAACACTGAAGCTTTCTTT
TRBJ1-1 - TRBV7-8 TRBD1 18 CASSLRLRTGPEEGEAFF TGTGCCAGCAGCTTACGTTTGAGGACAGGGCCTGAGGAGGGTGAAGCTTTCTTT
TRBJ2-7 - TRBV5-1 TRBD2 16 CASSLTSGGAVYEQYF TGCGCCAGCAGCTTGACTAGCGGGGGGGCCGTCTACGAGCAGTACTTC
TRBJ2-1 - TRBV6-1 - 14 CASSEATTYNEQFF TGTGCCAGCAGTGAAGCGACAACCTACAATGAGCAGTTCTTC
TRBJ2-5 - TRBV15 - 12 CATSNTEGSQYF TGTGCCACCAGCAATACAGAAGGATCCCAGTACTTC
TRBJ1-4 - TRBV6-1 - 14 CASRSGGQDEKLFF TGTGCCAGCAGGTCGGGCGGGCAGGATGAAAAACTGTTTTTT
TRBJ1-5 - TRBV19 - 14 CASSAYRENQPQHF TGTGCCAGTAGTGCTTACAGGGAGAATCAGCCCCAGCATTTT
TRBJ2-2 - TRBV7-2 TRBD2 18 CASSLGRAGGPLSGELFF TGTGCCAGCAGCTTAGGGAGGGCGGGGGGGCCTCTGTCCGGGGAGCTGTTTTTT
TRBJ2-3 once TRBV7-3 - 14 CASSLSRDTDTQYF TGTGCCAGCAGCTTGTCCAGGGACACAGATACGCAGTATTTT
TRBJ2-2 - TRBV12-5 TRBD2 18 CASGFELAGGANTGELFF TGTGCTAGTGGTTTTGAACTAGCGGGGGGGGCGAACACCGGGGAGCTGTTTTTT
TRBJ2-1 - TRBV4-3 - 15 CASSQDSRAYNEQFF TGCGCCAGCAGCCAAGACTCACGAGCTTACAATGAGCAGTTCTTC
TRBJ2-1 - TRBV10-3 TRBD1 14 CAISGQGPDNEQFF TGTGCCATCAGTGGACAGGGACCTGACAATGAGCAGTTCTTC
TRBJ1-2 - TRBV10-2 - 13 CASSLDRFDGYTF TGCGCCAGCAGTCTTGACAGGTTTGATGGCTACACCTTC
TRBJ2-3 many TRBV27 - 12 CASSPSTDTQYF TGTGCCAGCAGTCCCTCCACAGATACGCAGTATTTT